This TCR beta chain was identified in a study of blood T cell repertoires in COVID-19. Background on the study: There were acute and convalescent COVID-19 samples, and they came from the United States, Italy and Spain. T cells, B-cell-depleted T cells, or PBMCs provided the cDNA or gDNA that served as material.

CDR3 length equals 13 residues. Trimming removed 10 bases at V and 9 bases at J, with 16 bases between. The germline V gene has CDR1 MNHEY and CDR2 SVGAGI. As handled by the study authors: Cell counts per sample came from amplifying reference gene primers. Method: immunoSEQ multiplex PCR; TCRdb's copy keeps in-frame clones and lacks some. V, J and clone size reflect that table, while D and trimming were determined from the DNA. Of some 200,000 clones in the sample, less than 85% were seen once. This clonotype originated in a woman between 70 and 85 years old with acute or convalescent COVID-19. Sequencing was carried out using peripheral blood. The rearrangement uses TRBV6-5 and TRBJ1-6; D gene unclear. In DNA form, the CDR3 reads TGTGCCACATTTTCGGAGGGCCTTTCACCCCTCCACTTT. Amino acids: CATFSEGLSPLHF.